These 32 T cell receptor beta chains were all obtained from the same sample, sequenced in a study of blood T cell repertoires in COVID-19. Using immunoSEQ multiplex PCR, the repertoire was profiled, and TCRdb retains in-frame clones only, with some absent. The table lists some 530,000 clones, around nine tenths of them singletons. The sequenced sample consisted of PBMCs or T cells enriched from blood (not recorded which). The source of these receptors is a woman aged 55-69 years who had recovered from COVID-19.

This rearrangement joins TRBV5-1 to TRBJ1-5; D is uncertain. This CDR3 is 16 amino acids long. From germline, CDR1 is SGHRS and CDR2 YFSETQ. The ends were cut back, 1 base at V and 3 bases at J, with 14 bases in the middle. The CDR3 loop reads CASSLFGFSHNQPQHF. In nucleotides, the CDR3 is TGCGCCAGCAGCTTGTTCGGGTTCAGCCACAATCAGCCCCAGCATTTT.

The rearrangement uses TRBV10-2 and TRBJ2-3, with 7 bases matching TRBD2. After removal of 11 bases from V and 6 bases from J, the junction contained 17 bases not matched to a gene. The CDR3 contains 15 residues. The V gene's germline CDR1 is WSHSY and CDR2 SAAADI. CDR3 DNA: TGCGCCGCCCTCCTCGTGGGGGGGGGTGGGGATACGCAGTATTTT. It specifies CAALLVGGGGDTQYF.

The V call is TRBV30, the J call TRBJ2-5; 9 positions match TRBD2. J lost 5 bases, V lost 3 bases, and 1 base had no gene match. Germline V lookup: CDR1 GTSNPN, CDR2 SVGIG (reference sequence). CDR3 length equals 12 residues. CDR3 residues: CAWRAGGETQYF. As DNA, the CDR3 is TGTGCCTGGAGGGCGGGGGGGGAGACCCAGTACTTC.

This clone came up once. The chain combines TRBV19 with TRBJ2-3; D gene ambiguous. Trimming cost V 7 bases and J 1 base, with 6 bases left between them. This CDR3 has 12 residues. The germline CDR1 and CDR2 sequences are LNHDA and SQIVND (reference sequence). The CDR3: CASTQGTDTQYF. The CDR3 nucleotides are TGTGCCAGTACCCAGGGCACAGATACGCAGTATTTT.

This clone was observed a single time. The J gene is TRBJ2-7, the V gene TRBV7-9, with TRBD2 as a possible D gene (6 bases). This CDR3 region has 14 residues. V was cut by 2 bases and J by 4 bases, with 12 bases left in between. From germline, CDR1 is SEHNR and CDR2 FQNEAQ (reference sequence). The CDR3 spells CASSLPGERYEQYF. In DNA form, the CDR3 reads TGTGCCAGCAGCTTACCGGGGGAAAGGTACGAGCAGTACTTC.

With respect to this clone: Other nucleotide sequences in the sample specify the same CDR3. V usage is TRBV2 and J usage is TRBJ1-4; possible D gene TRBD1, 5 bases. Germline V gene lookup returns CDR1 SNHLY and CDR2 FYNNEI. This CDR3 has 14 amino acids. The V end lost 1 base, the J end lost 2 bases, and 5 bases lay between the germline ends. The CDR3 loop reads CASSEGGTNEKLFF. The CDR3 coding sequence is TGTGCCAGCAGTGAAGGGGGCACTAATGAAAAACTGTTTTTT.

This chain connects TRBV7-8 to TRBJ1-2, with a weak D call TRBD1 (6 bases). Germline-derived CDR1 and CDR2 are SGHVS and FQNEAQ. Between the trimmed V and J ends, which lost 0 bases and 4 bases, there was a span of 12 bases. CDR3 length equals 15 residues. CDR3 loop: CASSLAPTGSYGYTF. Here the CDR3 DNA reads TGTGCCAGCAGCTTAGCACCCACAGGGAGCTATGGCTACACCTTC.

This clone was recorded only once. The genes are TRBV6-2 or TRBV6-3 and TRBJ2-3; 8 bases fit TRBD2. This CDR3 is built from 16 residues. V shed 6 bases, J shed 1 base, and the junction held 9 bases outside the gene matches. The germline V gene encodes CDR1 MNHEY and CDR2 SVGEGT. The chain's CDR3 is CASSPWRGVGTDTQYF. For the CDR3, the DNA is TGTGCCAGCAGCCCCTGGCGGGGGGTGGGCACAGATACGCAGTATTTT.

This rearrangement joins TRBV5-4 to TRBJ2-1; 8 nucleotides agree with TRBD2. The length of the CDR3 is 16 residues. The germline V gene has CDR1 SGHNT and CDR2 YYREEE (reference sequence). Trimming took 0 bases from V and 7 from J; bases not matched to a gene: 9. Here the CDR3 DNA reads TGTGCCAGCAGCTTGGATGGTTTCGGGGGGGCTAATGAGCAGTTCTTC. It codes for CASSLDGFGGANEQFF.

This sequence joins TRBV10-3 and TRBJ2-5; 8 positions agree with TRBD1. Looked up from germline, CDR1 is ENHRY and CDR2 is SYGVKD. CDR3 length equals 15 residues. V trimming: 6 bases; J trimming: 5 bases; junction bases outside the gene matches: 11. This CDR3 reads CAIRSWTGTGETQYF. CDR3 in DNA: TGTGCCATCAGAAGCTGGACAGGGACCGGGGAGACCCAGTACTTC.

This clone was observed a single time. The J gene is TRBJ2-3, the V gene TRBV19; 12 positions match TRBD2. This CDR3 has 15 amino acids. With V trimmed by 6 bases and J by 2 bases, 3 bases remained unmatched. Germline V lookup: CDR1 LNHDA, CDR2 SQIVND (reference sequence). The CDR3 here is CASSSSGGATDTQYF. The CDR3 coding sequence is TGTGCCAGTAGCTCTAGCGGGGGGGCCACAGATACGCAGTATTTT.

The chain combines TRBV5-4 with TRBJ1-2; 11 bases map to TRBD1. V shed 3 bases and J 7 bases; nucleotides not matched to a gene: 11. Looked up from germline, CDR1 is SGHNT and CDR2 is YYREEE (reference sequence). The CDR3 contains 16 residues. CDR3 in amino acids: CASSWGPGQGAVGYTF. In DNA form, the CDR3 reads TGTGCCAGCAGCTGGGGTCCCGGACAGGGGGCAGTTGGCTACACCTTC.

V usage is TRBV7-9 and J usage is TRBJ1-2; tentatively, D is TRBD1 (5 bases). V was clipped by 5 bases and J by 4 bases, with 8 bases between them. The CDR3 length is 12 residues. Per germline, CDR1 SEHNR and CDR2 FQNEAQ (reference sequence). The CDR3 sequence is CASSRGSYGYTF. CDR3 in DNA: TGTGCCAGCAGCCGGGGGAGCTATGGCTACACCTTC.

The chain joins TRBV3-1 (or the pseudogene TRBV3-2) to TRBJ1-1, with 8 bases aligning to TRBD1. The germline V gene encodes CDR1 LGHDT and CDR2 YNNKEL (reference sequence). The CDR3 extends over 13 amino acids. With 1 base clipped from V and 8 bases from J, the junction kept 3 bases outside the gene matches. The DNA for the CDR3 is TGTGCCAGCAGCCAAGGGCGGACAGGGGAAGCTTTCTTT. Amino acids: CASSQGRTGEAFF.

The V and J genes are TRBV4-1 and TRBJ1-1, with D maybe TRBD1 (5 bases). CDR1 MGHRA and CDR2 YSYEKL come from the germline V gene. Trimming pared 0 bases from V and 3 bases from J, leaving 11 bases between. The CDR3 length is 15 residues. The CDR3 loop is CASSQDWGEDTEAFF. The DNA of the CDR3 is TGCGCCAGCAGCCAAGATTGGGGGGAAGACACTGAAGCTTTCTTT.

V and J are TRBV5-8 and TRBJ1-1; 7 positions match TRBD1. Trimming cost V 4 bases and J 1 base; bases outside gene matches: 4. Germline loops: CDR1 SGHTS, CDR2 YDEGEE. The CDR3 contains 14 residues. As DNA, the CDR3 is TGTGCCAGCAGCCACAGGGGACCGAACACTGAAGCTTTCTTT. The encoded protein is CASSHRGPNTEAFF.

The V gene is TRBV19, the J gene TRBJ1-2; D unclear. The length of the CDR3 is 11 residues. Germline CDR1 and CDR2: LNHDA and SQIVND (reference sequence). V lost 6 bases to trimming and J lost 6 bases, with 8 bases between them. The CDR3 region is CASRSIDGYTF. CDR3 bases: TGTGCCAGTAGGAGTATAGATGGCTACACCTTC.

The chain couples TRBV2 to TRBJ1-2; 7 bases agree with TRBD1. CDR3 length: 14 amino acids. Per germline, CDR1 SNHLY and CDR2 FYNNEI. The ends lost 5 bases at V and 1 base at J; junction bases unmatched: 4. The CDR3 loop reads CASSIGTVNYGYTF. The CDR3 DNA follows: TGTGCCAGCAGTATCGGGACAGTTAACTATGGCTACACCTTC.

V is TRBV9 and J is TRBJ2-5; maybe TRBD2 (6 bases). The CDR3 has 15 amino acids. Germline V gene sequence: CDR1 SGDLS, CDR2 YYNGEE. Trimming pared 0 bases from V and 4 bases from J, leaving 13 bases between. The CDR3 loop is CASSVDGRGGETQYF. The DNA for the CDR3 is TGTGCCAGCAGCGTAGACGGTCGGGGAGGAGAGACCCAGTACTTC. The entire variable domain, with the rest obtained from reference TRBV9 and TRBJ2-5, is as follows: DSGVTQTPKHLITATGQRVTLRCSPRSGDLSVYWYQQSLDQGLQFLIQYYNGEERAKGNILERFSAQQFPDLHSELNLSSLELGDSALYFCASSVDGRGGETQYFGPGTRLLVL.

This clone was picked up a small number of times. This sequence joins TRBV19 and TRBJ1-2; D call uncertain. The V gene lost 5 bases and the J gene lost 3 bases, with 10 bases spanning the gap. The CDR3 extends over 13 amino acids. From germline, CDR1 is LNHDA and CDR2 SQIVND (reference sequence). DNA for the CDR3: TGTGCCAGTAGTCGTCAGTATGACTATGGCTACACCTTC. Amino acid sequence: CASSRQYDYGYTF.

The V call is TRBV7-2, the J call TRBJ1-1, with 8 nucleotides matching TRBD1. Per germline, CDR1 SGHTA and CDR2 FQGNSA. The length of the CDR3 is 15 residues. V was pared by 6 bases and J by 4 bases, with 10 bases of the junction left unmatched. DNA of the CDR3: TGTGCCAGCAGGCCCGGACAGGGCTGGGCCACTGAAGCTTTCTTT. Encoded protein: CASRPGQGWATEAFF.

The rearrangement joins TRBV2 to TRBJ2-4; TRBD1 is a possible D gene (6 bases). Germline V gene data show CDR1 as SNHLY and CDR2 as FYNNEI. V was cut by 3 bases and J by 8 bases, with 17 bases left in between. CDR3 length equals 15 residues. The CDR3: CASSDLGARRDIQYF. CDR3 in DNA: TGTGCCAGCAGTGACCTGGGGGCCCGTAGGGACATTCAGTACTTC. The full variable domain, in which reference TRBV2 and TRBJ2-4 provide the parts outside the CDR3, is EPEVTQTPSHQVTQMGQEVILRCVPISNHLYFYWYRQILGQKVEFLVSFYNNEISEKSEIFDDQFSVERPDGSNFTLKIRSTKLEDSAMYFCASSDLGARRDIQYFGAGTRLSVL.

This chain links TRBV6-5 with TRBJ2-3; D might be TRBD2 (5 bases). Trimming cost V 3 bases and J 5 bases, with 12 bases left between them. The CDR3 runs 14 residues. Germline CDR1 is MNHEY and CDR2 is SVGAGI. The CDR3 DNA follows: TGTGCCAGCAGTTATACTGGAGGAATAGATACGCAGTATTTT. Protein product: CASSYTGGIDTQYF.

The chain is built from TRBV30 and TRBJ2-5, with D uncertain. The CDR3 has 13 residues. The germline CDR1 and CDR2 sequences are GTSNPN and SVGIG (reference sequence). V lost 2 bases to trimming and J lost 5 bases, with 12 bases between them. The CDR3 loop reads CAWSYGIGETQYF. The DNA of the CDR3 is TGTGCCTGGAGTTACGGCATCGGGGAGACCCAGTACTTC.

J is TRBJ2-3 and V is TRBV24-1; 11 nucleotides match TRBD2. CDR1 KGHDR and CDR2 SFDVKD come from the germline V gene. V was clipped by 5 bases and J by 5 bases; unmatched bases: 5. The CDR3 runs 15 residues. CDR3 DNA: TGTGCCACCAGTGTTAGCGGGGGGGCGGGAGATACGCAGTATTTT. The encoded protein is CATSVSGGAGDTQYF.

The V gene is TRBV19, the J gene TRBJ2-1; TRBD1 matches 9 bases. Germline V gives CDR1 LNHDA, CDR2 SQIVND (reference sequence). With V trimmed by 7 bases and J by 2 bases, 6 bases remained unmatched. The CDR3 consists of 15 residues. The DNA of the CDR3 is TGTGCCAGTACAAAGGACAGGGGCACCTACAATGAGCAGTTCTTC. Translated, it gives CASTKDRGTYNEQFF.

This sequence joins TRBV12-3 or TRBV12-4 and TRBJ1-5, with D tentatively TRBD1 (5 bases). CDR3 size: 11 residues. V was cut by 11 bases and J by 7 bases, with 12 bases left in between. The DNA of the CDR3 is TGTGCCTCCTTTGGGGGGCAGCCCCAGCATTTT. It translates to CASFGGQPQHF.

J is TRBJ2-2 and V is TRBV24-1; no definite D call. V was pared by 4 bases and J by 1 base, with 12 bases between. Germline V lookup: CDR1 KGHDR, CDR2 SFDVKD. The CDR3 extends over 16 amino acids. As DNA, the CDR3 is TGTGCCACCAGTGACCCCGATCTGCGGAACACCGGGGAGCTGTTTTTT. Translation gives CATSDPDLRNTGELFF.

The genes are TRBV6-4 and TRBJ1-6; 7 bases are shared with TRBD1. Germline trimming cut 6 bases from V and 4 bases from J; bases unmatched to any gene: 12. The CDR3 has 17 residues. Germline assignment: CDR1 MRHNA and CDR2 SNTAGT. The CDR3 region is CASSPSKSGQYNSPLHF. The DNA of the CDR3 is TGTGCCAGCAGCCCATCCAAATCGGGACAGTATAATTCACCCCTCCACTTT.

The V and J genes are TRBV9 and TRBJ1-4; D may be TRBD1 (5 bases). The length of the CDR3 is 16 residues. The V end was cut by 0 bases, the J end by 8 bases, with 17 bases between. Germline V gene data show CDR1 as SGDLS and CDR2 as YYNGEE. The CDR3 coding sequence is TGTGCCAGCAGCGTAGGGGTGGGAGGGGTCGGAGAAAAACTGTTTTTT. It encodes CASSVGVGGVGEKLFF.

The chain carries TRBV27 and TRBJ1-1; D gene uncertain. The CDR3 runs 15 residues. Germline CDR1 reads MNHEY; CDR2 reads SMNVEV (reference sequence). The V end lost 5 bases, the J end lost 1 base, and 14 bases lay between the germline ends. The CDR3 sequence is CASSPKNGGNTEAFF. The CDR3 DNA reads as TGTGCCAGCAGTCCCAAGAATGGCGGGAACACTGAAGCTTTCTTT.

This clone was detected only a few times. The rearrangement joins TRBV12-3 or TRBV12-4 to TRBJ1-1; no definite D call. V was trimmed by 6 bases and J by 7 bases, leaving 15 bases between them. This CDR3 contains 13 residues. DNA of the CDR3: TGTGCCAGCAGCCATCGTACTTACCTTGAAGCTTTCTTT. The encoded protein is CASSHRTYLEAFF.